This T cell receptor (beta chain) was obtained from a study of cytomegalovirus exposure and HLA in healthy donors (dated by TCRdb to about 2017). General notes on the study: According to an earlier analysis of a few hundred of the donors, some 180 million T cells yielded 95 million to 140 million unique TCR beta sequences and roughly 280 Gb of sequence data. An early release that covered some 640 HLA-typed donors contained about 300 gigabases of sequencing data and tens of millions of unique TCR sequences. Of the roughly 400 genotyped donors, over 65% fell in the genetic ancestry cluster associated with self-reported Caucasian donors. The study aimed to test whether signatures of past pathogen exposure could be identified by cataloging public T cell receptors. The study used immunosequencing to profile the T cell repertoires of several hundred subjects and linked those repertoires to cytomegalovirus serostatus. A separate validation cohort of roughly 130 different subjects was used in addition to the roughly 700-subject first cohort. The study combined high-throughput TCR immunosequencing, statistical association of individual TCRs with disease status, and machine learning to predict cytomegalovirus infection status. To study patterns of TCR occurrence, a later analysis re-analyzed previously published TCR beta repertoires from around 670 donors and added high-resolution HLA genotyping. Rather than drawing on any new phenotypic data, the later analysis identified candidate immune exposures from TCR beta sequences and the way those sequences occurred across donors. An earlier analysis of some 500 of the donors applied high-throughput TCR beta sequencing to assess whether each TCR beta V gene segment acted as functional or pseudogenic. Alongside the repertoire data, information on donor age, sex, ethnicity and CMV serostatus was compiled. In a later genetic analysis, genome-wide SNP genotypes for about 55% of the roughly 670 donors were used, and that subset was treated as a discovery cohort. All discovery cohort repertoires had been generated on a single sequencing platform. HLA typing covered class I and class II loci at four-digit resolution. The number of donors typed differed by locus, with roughly 629-640 for A, B, C, DRB1 and DQB1, about 500 for DQA1, 600 to 610 for DPA1, and some 450 for DPB1. Five DR-DQ haplotypes were treated as single units for association and clustering because of strong linkage in the cohort. Across approximately 400 genotyped donors of the cohort, an average of about 240,000 unique TCR beta nucleotide sequences per donor were sequenced, and roughly a sixth of those sequences were non-productive. General conclusions and limits of the study: It was suggested by the authors that the approach could potentially be generalized to other disease states and immunological phenotypes. The presence/absence analyses assumed that sequencing depth was roughly uniform across donors, and that assumption may not be true. The 87-base-pair reads could not distinguish some IMGT-functional V segments, including TRBV6-2 and TRBV6-3, so those segments were excluded. A group of highly shared sequence variants was considered likely to be a technical artifact of the sequencing pipeline. A later analysis found that HLA-associated TCR beta chains were more clonally expanded and had lower generation probabilities than equally common non-associated chains. While some public TCRs were present in many individuals, most TCR sequences turned up only very rarely across donors. Specific HLA alleles were associated with 15,000 to 20,000 TCR beta sequences at a false discovery rate of 0.05 in a later analysis. In a later genetic analysis, fewer N-insertions in productive TCRs were reported among donors in an Asian-associated ancestry cluster than the roughly 670-donor mean. Assigning TCR associations to individual alleles was difficult when HLA alleles, especially DR and DQ, strongly co-occurred. A further reported finding was that TCR beta sequences accurately predicted the HLA-A and HLA-B alleles for most subjects in the first cohort. Because HLA typing was unavailable for some donors at each locus, only the typed subset was used in association tests. In a later analysis, the rate of TCR association differed among HLA loci, with DRB1 alleles having the most associated TCRs and HLA-C alleles having the fewest. A later analysis found that most CMV-associated TCR beta chains appeared HLA-restricted, with HLA associations seemingly driven largely by CMV exposure. Because counts were too low, roughly 18 rarely observed V segments, including chromosome 9 orphons, were left out of the earlier analysis of a few hundred of the donors. The cohort was sequenced for TCR beta chains only, and without alpha or paired-chain data the features that could be detected were limited. In vitro tests confirmed that three of the cytomegalovirus-associated TCR beta chains recognize cytomegalovirus antigens. According to a later analysis, parvovirus B19, influenza, CMV and Epstein-Barr virus appeared linked to several top co-occurrence clusters. Immune exposure information for the cohort was limited to CMV serostatus. Broadly in line with IMGT annotations, most TCR beta V segments showed up in productive rearrangements about 90% or about 30% of the time in an earlier analysis of several hundred of the donors. Linkage disequilibrium might explain the correlated functional status among segregating V segments, but an unknown experimental factor could not be ruled out. The study gave a list of more than 150 TCR beta chains associated with cytomegalovirus. The classifier was reported to diagnose cytomegalovirus status with high specificity and sensitivity in both the original and validation cohorts. A later genetic analysis associated a missense DCLRE1C variant with V-gene and J-gene trimming of TCR beta chains, and an independent cohort replicated the association.

The cohort comprised fewer than 750 healthy bone marrow donors. At the time of sampling, every cohort member was nominally healthy, though immune exposures that went unrecorded were likely present. The donor was CMV seropositive and belonged to the group of 250 to 350 seropositive cohort members. A peripheral blood sample was provided by each donor, and peripheral blood mononuclear cells were used for TCR beta sequencing. Genomic DNA was extracted from the blood cell samples with the Qiagen DNeasy Blood Extraction Kit. CDR1 and CDR2 are drawn from the germline V gene: SGHTS, YDEGEE. The CDR3 contains 15 residues, cysteine and phenylalanine counted. Only the CDR3 DNA is retained, 45 bases long and in frame from the first base. V is pared back by 0 bases and J by 1 base, with 10 bases lying between the germline termini. The library came from the immunoSEQ multiplex PCR assay. A mixture of 60 forward primers for TCR Vbeta segments and 13 reverse primers for TCR Jbeta segments was used in the multiplex PCR. The CDR3 region of rearranged TCR beta genes was amplified from genomic DNA with a multiplex PCR assay. Amplified TCR beta libraries were sequenced as 87-base-pair reads on the Illumina HiSeq System. The authors' analysis ran thus. A later analysis tallied tens of millions of unique TCR beta chains across the roughly 610 repertoires, and approximately 12 million of those chains were shared by two or more donors. To remove PCR and sequencing errors, raw reads were error-corrected and collapsed into unique sequences using a nearest-neighbor algorithm that merged closely related sequences. Alignment of CDR3 sequences to IMGT reference sequences was used to assign V, D and J gene segments. For a sequence to be retained, a match of at least six nucleotides to both a V gene segment and a J gene segment was required. Rearrangements were classified as productive when the CDR3 lacked stop codons and remained in frame with V and J, and all other rearrangements were classified as non-productive. Following IMGT convention, CDR3 was defined as the stretch from the second conserved V-encoded cysteine to the conserved J-encoded phenylalanine. In an earlier analysis of approximately 590 of the donors, sequences lacking an unambiguous match to a single V gene segment were excluded. An earlier analysis of 500 to 600 of the donors classified V segments as functional when productive rearrangements were above 56.7% and as segregating when the standard deviation between donors was above 5%. A statistical classification framework was built for diagnosing cytomegalovirus status from the catalog of TCR beta chain sequences. V and J gene assignment, in a later analysis, came from comparing TCR nucleotide sequences with IMGT/GENE-DB human TR gene sequences. A later analysis assigned CDR3 sequences and most-parsimonious VDJ recombination scenarios with the TCRdist pipeline. A later analysis defined each TCR beta chain by its CDR3 amino acid sequence plus V-gene family, and excluded reads lacking a unique V-gene family. In a later analysis, several hundred highly shared, low-generation-probability nucleotide sequences were removed to address suspected cross-contamination and a sequencing artifact. In a later analysis, a clonal expansion index was calculated for each public chain from normalized within-repertoire ranks of inferred template counts. A later analysis computed generation probabilities with a VDJ recombination model fitted to out-of-frame rearrangements, and checked the results against IGoR. A later analysis scored TCR-TCR, TCR-HLA and TCR-CMV co-occurrence with hypergeometric tests, applying a repertoire-size bias correction to TCR pairs. In a later analysis, false discovery rates were estimated by permuting HLA or CMV assignments 20 times. In a later analysis, co-occurring TCRs were grouped using DBSCAN, with TCRdist sequence similarity added in when clustering inside HLA-allele-positive subsets. Repertoires with fewer than 30,000 or more than 120,000 public chains were left out of co-occurrence clustering, as were about five repertoires with anomalous nucleotide sharing. Held by TCRdb, this immuneACCESS table contains in-frame sequences only and omits some clones. Under half of the omission traces to an unresolved V gene where checked; the cause of the rest is unknown. The V and J calls and clone size were taken over from that table, and D and trimming were inferred from the DNA. This sample lists under 200,000 clones; 73% were detected once. 4.5% to 5.5% of the sample goes to the ten largest clones.

Details on this clone: This receptor's antigen is unknown. Base qualities are not at hand, and no much larger clone is one base apart.

Sample: PBMCs. The TCR comes from a young woman in good health and CMV-seropositive. The V and J segments used are TRBV5-8 and TRBJ2-5; no D gene can be assigned with confidence. The DNA sequence reads TGTGCCAGCAGCTTGGGGCAGCGATTCCAAGAGACCCAGTACTTC. Its translation reads: CASSLGQRFQETQYF.